This T cell receptor (beta chain) originates from a study of shared clonotypes between healthy human individuals. Study in general: With ages of 18 to 49, the donors were two women and a few men.

Deep was the level at which the assay was run. Genomic DNA belonging to each subset was distributed in equal measure over several immunoSEQ plates. The authors sequenced unsorted PBMC DNA on ten immunoSEQ deep assay plates. TCRdb keeps only in-frame clones here, not all; method: immunoSEQ multiplex PCR. This sample has more than 400,000 clones; 81% occur once, and the top ten carry more than 9.5%. V shed 3 bases and J shed 8 bases, with 16 bases lying between them. Germline-derived CDR1 and CDR2 are MDHEN and SYDVKM. The length of the CDR3 is 14 residues. V gene TRBV28 combines with J gene TRBJ1-2, with D maybe TRBD1 (5 bases). The receptor comes from a woman aged 40-49 years in good health. Some clones in this sample may be carry-over from other donors' samples. Sample: PBMCs. The CDR3 DNA follows: TGTGCCAGCAGTTTTGAAGGGGTACTGGAGGGCTACACCTTC. Amino acid sequence: CASSFEGVLEGYTF.